This T cell receptor beta chain is drawn from a study of blood T cell repertoires in COVID-19. Looking at the study overall: The origin of the acute and convalescent COVID-19 samples was the United States, Italy and Spain.

Methods used by the authors: Amplification of reference gene primers provided the estimated nucleated cell counts. Generated by immunoSEQ multiplex PCR, the TCRdb table keeps only in-frame clones and is missing some. V and J calls and clone size follow that table, whereas D and trimming were derived from the DNA. The sample holds approximately 440,000 clones, 70% to 90% seen once. One Seattle source followed patients from active infection through their disease course. The sample consisted of peripheral blood. This clonotype originated in a woman in her forties or fifties with COVID-19, enrolled during active disease.

The CDR3 DNA reads TGTGCCAGCTCACCAGGACAGAGCTACACCTTC. This gives the protein CASSPGQSYTF. J is TRBJ1-2 and V is TRBV18, with a tentative D call TRBD1 (6 bases). V gave up 2 bases and J gave up 9 bases, with 7 bases separating them. The CDR3 has 11 amino acids. CDR1 and CDR2 (germline): KGHSH, LQKENI.